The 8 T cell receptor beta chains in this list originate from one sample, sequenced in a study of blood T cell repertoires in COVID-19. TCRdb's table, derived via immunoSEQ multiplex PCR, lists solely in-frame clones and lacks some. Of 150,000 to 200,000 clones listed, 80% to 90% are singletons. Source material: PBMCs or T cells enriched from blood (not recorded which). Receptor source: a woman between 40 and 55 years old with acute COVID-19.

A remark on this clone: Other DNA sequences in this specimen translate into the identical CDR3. CDR3 bases: TGTGCCACATCAACGGGGGGCTCCTACAATGAGCAGTTCTTC. This sequence encodes CATSTGGSYNEQFF. The chain uses TRBV27 and TRBJ2-1; 7 nucleotides line up with TRBD2. CDR3 length: 14 residues. The V gene's germline CDR1 is MNHEY and CDR2 SMNVEV (reference sequence). V lost 10 bases, J lost 0 bases, and 6 bases stayed unmatched.

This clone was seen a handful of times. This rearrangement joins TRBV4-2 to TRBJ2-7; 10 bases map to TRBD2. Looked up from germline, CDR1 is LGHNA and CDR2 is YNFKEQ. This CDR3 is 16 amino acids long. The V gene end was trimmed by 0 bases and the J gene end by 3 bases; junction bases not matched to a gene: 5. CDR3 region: CASSQDLAGDRYEQYF. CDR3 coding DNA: TGTGCCAGCAGCCAAGATCTAGCGGGGGATCGCTACGAGCAGTACTTC.

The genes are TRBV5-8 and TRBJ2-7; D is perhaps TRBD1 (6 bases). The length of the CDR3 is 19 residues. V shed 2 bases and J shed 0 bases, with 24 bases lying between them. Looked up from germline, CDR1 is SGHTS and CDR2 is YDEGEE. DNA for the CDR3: TGTGCCAGCAGCTTTCTCCCCCGTCTGTCAGGGGAGATCTCCTACGAGCAGTACTTC. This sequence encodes CASSFLPRLSGEISYEQYF.

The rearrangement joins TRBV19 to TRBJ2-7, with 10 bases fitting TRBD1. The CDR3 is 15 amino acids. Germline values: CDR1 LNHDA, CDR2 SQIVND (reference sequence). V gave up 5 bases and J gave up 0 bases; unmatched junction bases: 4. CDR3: CASSPRTGGSYEQYF. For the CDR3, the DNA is TGTGCCAGTAGTCCAAGGACAGGGGGCTCCTACGAGCAGTACTTC.

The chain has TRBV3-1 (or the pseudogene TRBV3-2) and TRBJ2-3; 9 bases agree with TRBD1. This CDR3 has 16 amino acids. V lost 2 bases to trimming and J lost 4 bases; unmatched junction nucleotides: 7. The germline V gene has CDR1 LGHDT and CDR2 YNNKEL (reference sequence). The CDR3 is CASSQLRDRVADTQYF. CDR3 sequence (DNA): TGTGCCAGCAGCCAACTCCGGGACAGGGTTGCAGATACGCAGTATTTT.

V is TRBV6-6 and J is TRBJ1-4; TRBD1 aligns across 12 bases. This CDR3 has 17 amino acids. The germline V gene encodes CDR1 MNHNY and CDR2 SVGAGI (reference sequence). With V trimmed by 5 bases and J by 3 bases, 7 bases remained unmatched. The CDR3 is CASSPGTGGWSNEKLFF. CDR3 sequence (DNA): TGTGCCAGCAGTCCCGGGACAGGGGGCTGGTCTAATGAAAAACTGTTTTTT.

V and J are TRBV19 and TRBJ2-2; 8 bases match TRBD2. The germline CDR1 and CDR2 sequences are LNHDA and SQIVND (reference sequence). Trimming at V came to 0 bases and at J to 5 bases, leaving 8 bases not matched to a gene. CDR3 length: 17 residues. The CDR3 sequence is CASSIDPAGGGTGELFF. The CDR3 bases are TGTGCCAGTAGTATAGATCCGGCGGGAGGAGGTACCGGGGAGCTGTTTTTT.

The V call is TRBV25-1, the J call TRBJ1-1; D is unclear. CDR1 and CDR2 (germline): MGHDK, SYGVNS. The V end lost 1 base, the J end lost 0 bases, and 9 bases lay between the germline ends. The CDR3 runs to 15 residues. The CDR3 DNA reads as TGTGCCAGCAGTGAATCTACGGTCCTGAACACTGAAGCTTTCTTT. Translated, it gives CASSESTVLNTEAFF. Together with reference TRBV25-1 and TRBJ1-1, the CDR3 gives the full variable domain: EADIYQTPRYLVIGTGKKITLECSQTMGHDKMYWYQQDPGMELHLIHYSYGVNSTEKGDLSSESTVSRIRTEHFPLTLESARPSHTSQYLCASSESTVLNTEAFFGQGTRLTVV.